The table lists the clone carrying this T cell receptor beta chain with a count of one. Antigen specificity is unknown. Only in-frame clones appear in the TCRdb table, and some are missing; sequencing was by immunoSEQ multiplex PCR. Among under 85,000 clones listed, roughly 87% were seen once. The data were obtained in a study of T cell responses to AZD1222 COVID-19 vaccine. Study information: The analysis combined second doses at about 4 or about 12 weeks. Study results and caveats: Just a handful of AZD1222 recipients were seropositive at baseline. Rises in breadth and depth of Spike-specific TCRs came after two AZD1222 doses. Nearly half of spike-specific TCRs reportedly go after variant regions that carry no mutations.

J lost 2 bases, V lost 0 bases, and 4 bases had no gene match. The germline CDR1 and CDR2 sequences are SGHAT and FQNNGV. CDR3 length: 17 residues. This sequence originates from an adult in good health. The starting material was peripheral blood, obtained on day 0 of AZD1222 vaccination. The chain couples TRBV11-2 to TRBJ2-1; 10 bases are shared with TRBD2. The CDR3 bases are TGTGCCAGCAGCTTAGAATCAGGGACTAGCGCCTACAATGAGCAGTTCTTC. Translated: CASSLESGTSAYNEQFF.